Reported below is one T cell receptor beta chain. What it binds is not known. Researchers report immunoSEQ v3.0 was run at survey level. Clones were read by immunoSEQ multiplex PCR, and TCRdb kept only the in-frame ones, dropping some. In the table there are tens of thousands of clones, around 81% of which are singletons. Trimming took off 5 bases at V and 8 bases at J, with 16 bases between the two ends. This CDR3 has 14 amino acids. CDR1 MDHEN and CDR2 SYDVKM come from the germline V gene. The entry originates in a study of long-term antiretroviral therapy in people with HIV. Study-wide points: There were no data on ART adherence, viral resistance or therapy changes, a gap that limits inferences about post-ART repertoire changes.

Among participants with HIV, every one received treatment in the United States. Prior to DNA extraction, the samples held roughly 0.85-10 million cryopreserved PBMC. The TCR comes from a young man with HIV. Sample: unsorted PBMCs, taken 1.5 years after starting antiretroviral therapy. V gene TRBV28 combines with J gene TRBJ2-4; D may correspond to TRBD1 or TRBD2 (6 bases each). The CDR3 DNA is TGTGCCAGCAGTATGGTGGGGGGCGCGGACATTCAGTACTTC. Translating it yields CASSMVGGADIQYF.